This is a list of T cell receptor beta chains from one sample in a study of a mutant IDH1 vaccine in newly diagnosed glioma. Only in-frame clones appear in the TCRdb table, and some are missing; sequencing was by immunoSEQ multiplex PCR. The sample consists of 58,000 or so clones, 80% to 90% of them appearing once. Their target antigens are unknown. The specimen comprised PBMCs, sampled from a glioma patient whose treatment included an IDH1 peptide vaccine. These TCRs come from a man aged 35-49 years with glioma. Each CDR3 is given with its conserved first and last residue. Size values are once, few and many counts, or a class for expanded clones, and some rows have none.

>TRBJ2-5|.|TRBV7-8
CASGLPEGTQYF
>TRBJ2-5|once|TRBV9
CASSVVPGQGAETQYF
>TRBJ2-3|once|TRBV19
CASSMSADTQYF
>TRBJ2-5|.|TRBV7-2
CASSLSWRLGQETQYF
>TRBJ2-1|few|TRBV9
CASSVVLTSSYNEQFF
>TRBJ1-4|once|TRBV7-2
CASSVEGTSTNEKLFF
>TRBJ2-2|.|TRBV7-9
CASSLRGGLAGTGELFF
>TRBJ1-4|.|TRBV9
CASSPPSAKLFF
>TRBJ2-5|.|TRBV9
CASSVRGQETQYF
>TRBJ1-1|.|TRBV9
CASSGGQGMNTEAFF
>TRBJ1-2|.|TRBV13
CASRTRLDYGYTF
>TRBJ2-7|.|TRBV27
CASSRPTGGQKFSYEQYF
>TRBJ2-2|.|TRBV6-1
CASSATSPGGAVNTGELFF
>TRBJ2-7|.|TRBV9
CASSSGAGSGAYEQYF
>TRBJ1-1|.|TRBV9
CASSERTGGHTEAFF
>TRBJ1-3|few|TRBV18
CASSTGTGGSGNTIYF
>TRBJ2-3|.|TRBV6-5
CASSFQVTDTQYF
>TRBJ2-5|.|TRBV2
CASSVGDRRQETQYF
>TRBJ2-6|.|TRBV4-2
CASRAGGQGLVSGANVLTF
>TRBJ1-5|.|TRBV5-1
CASSLTGGPNEPQHF
>TRBJ1-2|.|TRBV7-8
CASSPSGKDGYTF
>TRBJ2-3|.|TRBV29-1
CSVRAGSTDTQYF
>TRBJ2-2|.|TRBV7-8
CASSLVPPGPGRTGELFF
>TRBJ2-2|once|TRBV27
CASRTLERAGELFF
>TRBJ2-5|.|TRBV5-1
CASSLGPGKGETQYF
>TRBJ2-7|.|TRBV7-3
CASSLSWQSGEQYF
>TRBJ2-7|once|TRBV10-3
CAISDRGLAGVEQYF
>TRBJ1-1|few|TRBV19
CASRQRPKEAFF
>TRBJ1-4|.|TRBV19
CASSRYKTNEKLFF
>TRBJ2-7|.|TRBV5-4
CASSLGGREVDEQYF
>TRBJ1-4|few|TRBV7-2
CASSLGPFEKLFF
>TRBJ2-2|.|TRBV6-4
CASSPSGSWYTGELFF
>TRBJ1-5|.|TRBV28
CASSRAQGASEQPQHF
>TRBJ2-1|.|TRBV14
CASSQDPIANEQFF
>TRBJ2-7|.|TRBV7-2
CASSWSGLAKSYEQYF
>TRBJ1-5|few|TRBV2
CASTGQGKQPQHF
>TRBJ2-7|.|TRBV5-1
CASSPGYEQYF
>TRBJ1-5|.|TRBV7-9
CASSPGIDGNQPQHF
>TRBJ1-1|few|TRBV4-1
CASSHDGQWVNTEAFF
>TRBJ2-1|.|TRBV2
CASRRGFDEQFF
>TRBJ2-3|.|TRBV4-2
CASSQATSGSADTQYF
>TRBJ2-3|.|TRBV23-1
CASSRSDTQYF
>TRBJ2-5|.|TRBV7-6
CASSSPTSGSKTQYF
>TRBJ2-2|.|TRBV28
CASRGLARTGELFF
>TRBJ1-3|.|TRBV6-6
CASSYSAGGNTIYF
>TRBJ2-1|.|TRBV9
CASNYQGISNEQFF
>TRBJ1-5|.|TRBV28
CASSLVQGHQPQHF
>TRBJ2-7|.|TRBV28
CASTVGLAGPPRYF
>TRBJ2-1|.|TRBV6-1
CASSLAASYNEQFF
>TRBJ2-7|.|TRBV19
CASSIGSGSTYEQYF